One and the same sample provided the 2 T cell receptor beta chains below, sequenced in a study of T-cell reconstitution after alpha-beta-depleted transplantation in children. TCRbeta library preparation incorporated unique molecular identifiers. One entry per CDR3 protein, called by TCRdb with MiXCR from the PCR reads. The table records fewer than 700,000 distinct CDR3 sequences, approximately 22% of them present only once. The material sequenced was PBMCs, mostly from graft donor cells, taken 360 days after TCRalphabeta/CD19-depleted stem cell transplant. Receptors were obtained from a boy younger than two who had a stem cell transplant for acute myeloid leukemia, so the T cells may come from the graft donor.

The CDR3 nucleotides read TGTGCCACCGATATAGCGGGACACACAGATACGCAGTATTTT. This sequence encodes CATDIAGHTDTQYF. The rearrangement links TRBV15 to TRBJ2-3; 8 nucleotides line up with TRBD2. The CDR3 length is 14 residues. Germline trimming cut 8 bases from V and 2 bases from J; bases unmatched to any gene: 6. Germline-derived CDR1 and CDR2 are LNHNV and YYDKDF (reference sequence).

Here the CDR3 reads CASSILFAFGGARYNEQFF. CDR3 in DNA: TGTGCCAGCAGTATTTTGTTTGCTTTCGGGGGGGCCCGCTACAATGAGCAGTTCTTC. The chain couples TRBV27 to TRBJ2-1; 8 positions match TRBD2. The CDR3 sequence is 19 residues long. Looked up from germline, CDR1 is MNHEY and CDR2 is SMNVEV (reference sequence). V was clipped by 5 bases and J by 3 bases; unmatched bases: 18.